A single sample is the source of the 9 T cell receptor beta chains below, sequenced in a study of T-cell memory formation after mild COVID-19. MiXCR, applied by TCRdb to the 5' RACE reads, yields one record per CDR3 protein. The table shows about 350,000 distinct CDR3 sequences, with roughly an eighth occurring only once. The source material was PBMCs or a T cell subset sorted from them (not recorded which). The receptors were gathered from a man in his late teens or twenties who had mild COVID-19 (a few samples of this study predate the infection). Cell type and time point are not known.

This clonotype was seen a handful of times. The V and J genes are TRBV11-3 and TRBJ2-2, with D unresolved. CDR3 length: 15 amino acids. CDR1 and CDR2 from the germline V gene are SGHNT and YENEEA. The V end lost 1 base, the J end lost 9 bases, and 15 bases lay between the germline ends. CDR3 region: CASSLGIRNARELFF. In DNA, the CDR3 is TGTGCCAGCAGCTTAGGAATCAGAAATGCGAGGGAGCTGTTTTTT.

The table lists this clonotype with many counts. The rearrangement joins TRBV5-1 to TRBJ2-2, with a possible D match to TRBD1 (6 bases). The CDR3 contains 13 residues. Trimming left V 4 bases short and J 7 bases short, with 11 bases between. Germline-derived CDR1 and CDR2 are SGHRS and YFSETQ. The CDR3 loop is CASSPGVNGELFF. For the CDR3, the DNA is TGCGCCAGCAGCCCAGGGGTCAACGGGGAGCTGTTTTTT.

The chain has TRBV7-2 and TRBJ1-1; TRBD1 matches at 7 bases. Germline loops: CDR1 SGHTA, CDR2 FQGNSA. CDR3 length: 14 residues. Unmatched junction bases numbered 6, after V lost 4 bases and J lost 4 bases. CDR3 bases: TGTGCCAGCAGCTACGACAGGGCGAGCACTGAAGCTTTCTTT. This encodes CASSYDRASTEAFF.

The rearrangement links TRBV19 to TRBJ2-1, with a tentative D call TRBD1 (6 bases). V dropped 8 bases and J dropped 9 bases, with 11 bases sitting between them. Germline V lookup: CDR1 LNHDA, CDR2 SQIVND (reference sequence). The CDR3 covers 11 residues. CDR3 sequence (DNA): TGTGCCAGTCCCAGCAGGGGTGAGCAGTTCTTC. It yields the protein CASPSRGEQFF.

The chain carries TRBV4-1 and TRBJ2-1; TRBD2 is a possible D gene (7 bases). The CDR3 totals 15 residues. The germline V gene has CDR1 MGHRA and CDR2 YSYEKL. The V and J ends lost 3 bases and 7 bases respectively, with 16 bases between them. CDR3 in amino acids: CASSQRGGRENEQFF. CDR3 coding DNA: TGCGCCAGCAGCCAGAGGGGGGGCAGGGAGAATGAGCAGTTCTTC.

This clonotype has only a few counts. The genes are TRBV7-6 and TRBJ1-5; D gene ambiguous. The CDR3 has 15 residues. Trimming took 1 base from V and 6 from J, leaving 13 bases between them. The germline V gene has CDR1 SGHVS and CDR2 FNYEAQ. The CDR3 sequence: CASSLGHSGGQPQHF. The CDR3, as DNA: TGTGCCAGCAGCTTAGGCCACTCGGGAGGTCAGCCCCAGCATTTT. The whole variable domain, filled in from reference TRBV7-6 and TRBJ1-5, reads GAGVSQSPRYKVTKRGQDVALRCDPISGHVSLYWYRQALGQGPEFLTYFNYEAQQDKSGLPNDRFSAERPEGSISTLTIQRTEQRDSAMYRCASSLGHSGGQPQHFGDGTRLSIL.

This chain connects TRBV3-1 to TRBJ2-7, with D perhaps given as TRBD1 or TRBD2 (5 bases each). With 0 bases removed from V and 9 bases from J, the gap between germline ends came to 9 bases. Germline CDR1 and CDR2: LGHDT and YNNKEL (reference sequence). The CDR3 is 12 residues long. The CDR3 loop reads CASSQDGTVQYF. The DNA of the CDR3 is TGTGCCAGCAGCCAAGATGGGACCGTGCAGTACTTC.

The chain employs TRBV7-2 and TRBJ1-6; a weak D match, TRBD1 (5 bases). V was shortened by 2 bases and J by 3 bases, with 11 bases between the two germline ends. Germline assignment: CDR1 SGHTA and CDR2 FQGNSA. The CDR3 spans 16 residues. The DNA of the CDR3 is TGTGCCAGCAGCTTATTTTCCGGGGGCTATAATTCACCCCTCCACTTT. Translating it yields CASSLFSGGYNSPLHF.

The V gene is TRBV4-3, the J gene TRBJ1-2; TRBD1 might be the D (5 bases). Germline CDR1 and CDR2: LGHNA and YSLEER. This CDR3 has 14 amino acids. V lost 3 bases, J lost 3 bases, and 11 bases lay in between. The CDR3 nucleotides read TGCGCCAGCAGCCAGGATCAGGGTTACTATGGCTACACCTTC. Translating gives CASSQDQGYYGYTF.